The rows below give T cell receptor beta chains drawn from one sample of a study of blood T cell repertoires in COVID-19. The method was immunoSEQ multiplex PCR; TCRdb's version includes in-frame clones alone and lacks a portion of them. The sample contains approximately 190,000 clones, 70% to 90% of which appear only once. The specimen sequenced was peripheral blood. These receptors originate from a woman aged 40 to 50 who had recovered from COVID-19. Both conserved end residues are part of each CDR3. A D gene is named only where the DNA matches it firmly. Clone size appears in some rows only: once, few, many, or a class for an expanded clone.

len: 16; v_gene: TRBV11-2; j_gene: TRBJ2-5; d_gene: TRBD2; abundance: NA; CDR3aa: CASRRTRTSGQETQYF; CDR3nt: TGTGCCAGCAGAAGGACCCGGACTAGCGGCCAAGAGACCCAGTACTTC
len: 16; v_gene: TRBV5-4; j_gene: TRBJ2-5; d_gene: TRBD1; abundance: NA; CDR3aa: CASSERTGGGVETQYF; CDR3nt: TGTGCCAGCAGCGAAAGGACAGGGGGTGGTGTAGAGACCCAGTACTTC
len: 15; v_gene: TRBV7-2; j_gene: TRBJ2-1; d_gene: TRBD2; abundance: NA; CDR3aa: CASSLGAGGPDEQFF; CDR3nt: TGTGCCAGCAGCTTAGGGGCGGGAGGGCCGGATGAGCAGTTCTTC
len: 13; v_gene: TRBV27; j_gene: TRBJ2-1; d_gene: TRBD2; abundance: NA; CDR3aa: CASTPGGPGEQFF; CDR3nt: TGTGCCAGCACCCCGGGAGGTCCCGGTGAGCAGTTCTTC
len: 13; v_gene: TRBV25-1; j_gene: TRBJ2-3; d_gene: NA; abundance: NA; CDR3aa: CASGKPGTDTQYF; CDR3nt: TGTGCCAGCGGGAAACCAGGGACAGATACGCAGTATTTT
len: 12; v_gene: TRBV6-5; j_gene: TRBJ1-5; d_gene: NA; abundance: NA; CDR3aa: CASGESNQPQHF; CDR3nt: TGTGCCAGCGGAGAGAGCAATCAGCCCCAGCATTTT
len: 13; v_gene: TRBV6-5; j_gene: TRBJ2-5; d_gene: TRBD2; abundance: NA; CDR3aa: CAIPTSGKETQYF; CDR3nt: TGTGCCATCCCGACTAGCGGGAAGGAGACCCAGTACTTC
len: 16; v_gene: TRBV18; j_gene: TRBJ2-7; d_gene: TRBD2; abundance: once; CDR3aa: CASSPGLAGAAYEQYF; CDR3nt: TGTGCCAGCTCACCGGGGCTAGCGGGAGCGGCTTACGAGCAGTACTTC
len: 13; v_gene: TRBV7-2; j_gene: TRBJ2-7; d_gene: NA; abundance: NA; CDR3aa: CASSLGVAYEQYF; CDR3nt: TGTGCCAGCAGCTTAGGAGTAGCCTACGAGCAGTACTTC
len: 15; v_gene: TRBV19; j_gene: TRBJ2-7; d_gene: NA; abundance: NA; CDR3aa: CASSIGPIGDYEQYF; CDR3nt: TGTGCCAGTAGTATCGGTCCTATTGGTGACTACGAGCAGTACTTC
len: 16; v_gene: TRBV4-2; j_gene: TRBJ2-7; d_gene: TRBD2; abundance: NA; CDR3aa: CASSQDRSGRSHEQYF; CDR3nt: TGTGCCAGCAGCCAAGATCGAAGCGGGAGGTCGCACGAGCAGTACTTC
len: 16; v_gene: TRBV27; j_gene: TRBJ2-2; d_gene: TRBD1; abundance: NA; CDR3aa: CASSSTGTGGFRELFF; CDR3nt: TGTGCCAGCAGTTCTACCGGGACAGGGGGCTTTCGGGAGCTGTTTTTT
len: 12; v_gene: TRBV12-3/TRBV12-4; j_gene: TRBJ1-5; d_gene: TRBD1; abundance: NA; CDR3aa: CASRDRDPTQHF; CDR3nt: TGTGCCAGCAGGGACAGGGATCCGACCCAGCATTTT
len: 14; v_gene: TRBV2; j_gene: TRBJ1-1; d_gene: TRBD1; abundance: NA; CDR3aa: CASSDRGFNGEAFF; CDR3nt: TGTGCCAGCAGTGACAGGGGGTTCAACGGTGAAGCTTTCTTT
len: 12; v_gene: TRBV18; j_gene: TRBJ2-1; d_gene: TRBD2; abundance: NA; CDR3aa: CASLAGGYEQFF; CDR3nt: TGTGCCAGCTTAGCGGGAGGCTATGAGCAGTTCTTC
len: 17; v_gene: TRBV2; j_gene: TRBJ1-4; d_gene: NA; abundance: once; CDR3aa: CASSESAGAGFGEKLFF; CDR3nt: TGTGCCAGCAGTGAATCCGCCGGCGCCGGGTTCGGCGAAAAACTGTTTTTT
len: 14; v_gene: TRBV28; j_gene: TRBJ1-1; d_gene: NA; abundance: NA; CDR3aa: CASSLINRGSEAFF; CDR3nt: TGTGCCAGCAGTCTTATCAACCGCGGCTCTGAAGCTTTCTTT
len: 15; v_gene: TRBV2; j_gene: TRBJ2-3; d_gene: NA; abundance: once; CDR3aa: CASSTLRWGRDTQYF; CDR3nt: TGTGCCAGCAGTACCCTGCGGTGGGGCCGAGATACGCAGTATTTT
len: 17; v_gene: TRBV7-9; j_gene: TRBJ2-7; d_gene: NA; abundance: many; CDR3aa: CASSLPTNLDFTYEQYF; CDR3nt: TGTGCCAGCAGCTTACCCACCAACCTGGACTTTACCTACGAGCAGTACTTC
len: 17; v_gene: TRBV3-1/TRBV3-2; j_gene: TRBJ2-1; d_gene: TRBD2; abundance: NA; CDR3aa: CASSQGSSGGVENEQFF; CDR3nt: TGTGCCAGCAGCCAGGGGTCTAGCGGGGGTGTAGAGAATGAGCAGTTCTTC
len: 12; v_gene: TRBV11-3; j_gene: TRBJ2-1; d_gene: NA; abundance: NA; CDR3aa: CASSTPRNEQFF; CDR3nt: TGTGCCAGCAGCACCCCTAGGAATGAGCAGTTCTTC
len: 15; v_gene: TRBV7-2; j_gene: TRBJ1-4; d_gene: TRBD1; abundance: NA; CDR3aa: CASSLVTGGNEKLFF; CDR3nt: TGTGCCAGCAGCTTGGTGACAGGGGGTAATGAAAAACTGTTTTTT
len: 13; v_gene: TRBV5-6; j_gene: TRBJ1-4; d_gene: NA; abundance: NA; CDR3aa: CASSLGDNEKLFF; CDR3nt: TGTGCCAGCAGCCTCGGGGATAATGAAAAACTGTTTTTT
len: 14; v_gene: TRBV28; j_gene: TRBJ1-3; d_gene: NA; abundance: NA; CDR3aa: CASRLRISGNTIYF; CDR3nt: TGTGCCAGCAGACTAAGAATCTCTGGAAACACCATATATTTT
len: 16; v_gene: TRBV30; j_gene: TRBJ1-3; d_gene: TRBD1; abundance: NA; CDR3aa: CAWRDRDLFSVNTIYF; CDR3nt: TGTGCCTGGAGGGACAGGGACCTATTCTCTGTCAACACCATATATTTT
len: 12; v_gene: TRBV24-1; j_gene: TRBJ1-1; d_gene: NA; abundance: NA; CDR3aa: CATSKVDTEAFF; CDR3nt: TGTGCCACCAGCAAAGTAGACACTGAAGCTTTCTTT
len: 14; v_gene: TRBV15; j_gene: TRBJ1-1; d_gene: NA; abundance: NA; CDR3aa: CATRVRSVNTEAFF; CDR3nt: TGTGCCACCAGGGTACGTAGCGTGAACACTGAAGCTTTCTTT
len: 14; v_gene: TRBV5-4; j_gene: TRBJ1-1; d_gene: NA; abundance: NA; CDR3aa: CASKIGRQNTEAFF; CDR3nt: TGTGCCAGCAAGATAGGCAGACAGAACACTGAAGCTTTCTTT
len: 18; v_gene: TRBV9; j_gene: TRBJ2-6; d_gene: NA; abundance: few; CDR3aa: CASSVDLVEGDGANVLTF; CDR3nt: TGTGCCAGCAGCGTAGATCTCGTAGAGGGAGATGGGGCCAACGTCCTGACTTTC
len: 18; v_gene: TRBV20-1; j_gene: TRBJ2-5; d_gene: TRBD2; abundance: NA; CDR3aa: CSASWGTSGTGGQETQYF; CDR3nt: TGCAGTGCTAGTTGGGGGACTAGCGGGACCGGGGGCCAAGAGACCCAGTACTTC
len: 17; v_gene: TRBV5-1; j_gene: TRBJ2-5; d_gene: TRBD2; abundance: NA; CDR3aa: CASSPETSGRAVETQYF; CDR3nt: TGCGCCAGCAGCCCTGAGACTAGCGGGAGGGCCGTAGAGACCCAGTACTTC
len: 13; v_gene: TRBV25-1; j_gene: TRBJ2-1; d_gene: TRBD1; abundance: NA; CDR3aa: CASSAGQGYEQFF; CDR3nt: TGTGCCAGCAGTGCCGGACAGGGCTATGAGCAGTTCTTC
len: 17; v_gene: TRBV4-1; j_gene: TRBJ2-2; d_gene: TRBD2; abundance: NA; CDR3aa: CASSQGGLAGYTGELFF; CDR3nt: TGCGCCAGCAGCCAAGGGGGACTAGCGGGATACACCGGGGAGCTGTTTTTT
len: 16; v_gene: TRBV6-5; j_gene: TRBJ1-6; d_gene: NA; abundance: NA; CDR3aa: CASSWTANSYNSPLHF; CDR3nt: TGTGCCAGCAGTTGGACAGCGAACTCCTATAATTCACCCCTCCACTTT
len: 15; v_gene: TRBV3-1/TRBV3-2; j_gene: TRBJ1-2; d_gene: NA; abundance: NA; CDR3aa: CASSQDGRGFYGYTF; CDR3nt: TGTGCCAGCAGCCAAGATGGGAGAGGGTTCTATGGCTACACCTTC
len: 16; v_gene: TRBV6-5; j_gene: TRBJ2-7; d_gene: TRBD1; abundance: NA; CDR3aa: CASSYSGPTGPYEQYF; CDR3nt: TGTGCCAGCAGTTACTCGGGGCCGACAGGGCCCTACGAGCAGTACTTC
len: 14; v_gene: TRBV3-1/TRBV3-2; j_gene: TRBJ1-2; d_gene: NA; abundance: NA; CDR3aa: CASSQDPRDYGYTF; CDR3nt: TGTGCCAGCAGCCAAGACCCCAGGGACTATGGCTACACCTTC
len: 18; v_gene: TRBV6-1; j_gene: TRBJ1-3; d_gene: NA; abundance: NA; CDR3aa: CASSEARTTGSSGNTIYF; CDR3nt: TGTGCCAGCAGTGAAGCTAGGACCACAGGGAGCTCTGGAAACACCATATATTTT
len: 15; v_gene: TRBV5-4; j_gene: TRBJ2-7; d_gene: NA; abundance: NA; CDR3aa: CASSPGRLVPYEQYF; CDR3nt: TGTGCCAGCAGCCCCGGAAGGCTAGTCCCTTACGAGCAGTACTTC
len: 14; v_gene: TRBV19; j_gene: TRBJ1-5; d_gene: NA; abundance: medium-sized; CDR3aa: CASSPRGGTQPQHF; CDR3nt: TGTGCCAGTAGTCCCCGCGGGGGCACCCAGCCCCAGCATTTT
len: 16; v_gene: TRBV11-2; j_gene: TRBJ2-3; d_gene: NA; abundance: NA; CDR3aa: CASSLGLLPPADTQYF; CDR3nt: TGTGCCAGCAGCTTAGGACTACTACCCCCGGCAGATACGCAGTATTTT
len: 14; v_gene: TRBV7-2; j_gene: TRBJ2-1; d_gene: TRBD2; abundance: NA; CDR3aa: CASVSGSSYNEQFF; CDR3nt: TGTGCCAGTGTCAGCGGGAGCTCCTACAATGAGCAGTTCTTC
len: 12; v_gene: TRBV11-2; j_gene: TRBJ2-2; d_gene: NA; abundance: NA; CDR3aa: CASSLDNRELFF; CDR3nt: TGTGCCAGCAGCTTAGATAACAGGGAGCTGTTTTTT
len: 15; v_gene: TRBV3-1/TRBV3-2; j_gene: TRBJ1-3; d_gene: TRBD1; abundance: NA; CDR3aa: CASSPGTDSGNTIYF; CDR3nt: TGTGCCAGCAGCCCGGGGACAGACTCTGGAAACACCATATATTTT
len: 14; v_gene: TRBV30; j_gene: TRBJ2-2; d_gene: TRBD1; abundance: NA; CDR3aa: CAWRTGANTGELFF; CDR3nt: TGTGCCTGGAGAACAGGGGCAAACACCGGGGAGCTGTTTTTT
len: 15; v_gene: TRBV7-6; j_gene: TRBJ2-3; d_gene: TRBD2; abundance: NA; CDR3aa: CASSLVAGGTDTQYF; CDR3nt: TGTGCCAGCAGCTTAGTAGCGGGAGGCACAGATACGCAGTATTTT
len: 15; v_gene: TRBV18; j_gene: TRBJ1-5; d_gene: TRBD1; abundance: NA; CDR3aa: CASSHTRGSNQPQHF; CDR3nt: TGTGCCAGCTCCCATACCAGGGGGAGCAATCAGCCCCAGCATTTT
len: 19; v_gene: TRBV6-1; j_gene: TRBJ1-4; d_gene: NA; abundance: NA; CDR3aa: CASSEGHKRGTWSNEKLFF; CDR3nt: TGTGCCAGCAGTGAAGGGCATAAAAGGGGTACATGGTCCAATGAAAAACTGTTTTTT
len: 16; v_gene: TRBV11-3; j_gene: TRBJ2-2; d_gene: TRBD2; abundance: NA; CDR3aa: CASSPTGTSGNGELFF; CDR3nt: TGTGCCAGCAGCCCGACCGGGACTAGCGGGAACGGGGAGCTGTTTTTT
len: 14; v_gene: TRBV7-9; j_gene: TRBJ2-7; d_gene: TRBD1; abundance: NA; CDR3aa: CASSRQGISYEQYF; CDR3nt: TGTGCCAGCAGCCGACAGGGCATCTCCTACGAGCAGTACTTC
len: 12; v_gene: TRBV6-6; j_gene: TRBJ2-7; d_gene: NA; abundance: NA; CDR3aa: CASSPGNYEQYF; CDR3nt: TGTGCCAGCAGTCCGGGTAACTACGAGCAGTACTTC
len: 18; v_gene: TRBV11-2; j_gene: TRBJ2-5; d_gene: TRBD1; abundance: NA; CDR3aa: CASSLGEDRGYLQETQYF; CDR3nt: TGTGCCAGCAGCTTAGGTGAGGACAGGGGGTATCTGCAAGAGACCCAGTACTTC
len: 13; v_gene: TRBV25-1; j_gene: TRBJ1-6; d_gene: NA; abundance: NA; CDR3aa: CASQDTHNSPLHF; CDR3nt: TGTGCCAGCCAAGACACGCATAATTCACCCCTCCACTTT